Presented here are 2 T cell receptor beta chains from one specimen sequenced in a study of blood T cell repertoires in COVID-19. Some clones are missing from TCRdb's copy, which holds only in-frame ones; the method was immunoSEQ multiplex PCR. The sample shows 150,000 to 200,000 clones, around 90% of them seen only once. The sequenced sample was peripheral blood. Receptors originate from a human donor in a cohort sampled during active COVID-19.

The J gene is TRBJ1-1, the V gene TRBV7-6; maybe TRBD1 (5 bases). This CDR3 is 13 amino acids long. Trimming left V 1 base short and J 4 bases short, with 7 bases between. Germline V gene data show CDR1 as SGHVS and CDR2 as FNYEAQ. In DNA, the CDR3 is TGTGCCAGCAGCTTAGGGCAGGGCACTGAAGCTTTCTTT. This codes for CASSLGQGTEAFF.

The rearrangement joins TRBV9 to TRBJ1-2; D unresolved. This CDR3 spans 15 amino acids. Germline V gene lookup returns CDR1 SGDLS and CDR2 YYNGEE. V was clipped by 0 bases and J by 1 base, with 10 bases between them. The chain's CDR3 is CASSVAGGINYGYTF. The CDR3 nucleotides read TGTGCCAGCAGCGTAGCGGGAGGAATTAACTATGGCTACACCTTC. Full variable domain (missing parts from reference TRBV9 and TRBJ1-2): DSGVTQTPKHLITATGQRVTLRCSPRSGDLSVYWYQQSLDQGLQFLIQYYNGEERAKGNILERFSAQQFPDLHSELNLSSLELGDSALYFCASSVAGGINYGYTFGSGTRLTVV.